This T cell receptor beta chain is drawn from a study of human T cells and chemical hapten exposure. Study observations and caveats: Donors' alopecia may make their immune response differ from healthy people's.

Time point here: patch test 2, 6 weeks after DPC sensitization. Treatment meaning: therapeutic diphenylcyclopropenone sensitization with weekly scalp DPC. This clonotype is classed as medium-sized. The antigen remains unidentified. TCRdb processed the RACE reads anew with MiXCR; each CDR3 protein has one entry. The table includes about 82,000 distinct CDR3 sequences, approximately 7% detected once. The clonotype comes from a woman under 40 with alopecia areata. Some clones in this sample may be carry-over from other donors' samples. The material was whole blood, obtained in connection with sensitization to the hapten diphenylcyclopropenone (DPC).

DNA of the CDR3: TGTGCCAGCAGTGGGGGACAGGTCGCTCCCGGGGAGCTGTTTTTT. Protein: CASSGGQVAPGELFF. V usage is TRBV2 and J usage is TRBJ2-2; 8 bases line up with TRBD1. The CDR3 sequence is 15 residues long. The germline CDR1 and CDR2 sequences are SNHLY and FYNNEI. Losses at the gene ends were 4 bases for V and 6 bases for J; bases not matched to a gene: 7.